One and the same sample provided the 26 T cell receptor beta chains below, sequenced in a study of CD8+CD57+ T cells in acquired aplastic anemia. Genomic DNA served as template for TCR beta VDJ and CDR3 profiling. TCRdb processed the reads anew with MiXCR; each CDR3 protein has one entry. The sample includes more than 250,000 distinct CDR3 sequences, roughly 80% of them seen just once. It was patients with CD8+CD57+ cell expansion by flow cytometry who were chosen for sequencing. The sequenced sample was sorted CD4+, CD8+, or CD8+CD57+ T cells (not recorded which) from PBMCs. Receptor source: a human donor with aplastic anemia.

The chain couples TRBV11-2 to TRBJ2-5; D uncertain. Germline V gene sequence: CDR1 SGHAT, CDR2 FQNNGV. CDR3 length equals 12 residues. Trimming removed 6 bases at V and 9 bases at J, with 14 bases between. The CDR3 sequence: CASSGLGQPQYF. The CDR3 coding sequence is TGTGCCAGCAGTGGATTAGGGCAGCCCCAGTACTTC.

The V and J genes are TRBV9 and TRBJ2-7; TRBD1 matches 8 bases. The CDR3 spans 14 residues. V lost 7 bases and J lost 13; bases outside the gene matches: 19. Per the germline V gene, CDR1 is SGDLS and CDR2 is YYNGEE. For the CDR3, the DNA is TGTGCCAGCGGCGGACCAGGGGGCGAGGCTTTCTTTTACTTC. It codes for CASGGPGGEAFFYF.

This clonotype was recorded only once. Because the CDR3 is missing its conserved closing phenylalanine or tryptophan, this is likely a read error. The limits of the CDR3 on the DNA are not certain, so only TCRdb's listed CDR3 is given. The chain carries TRBV2 and TRBJ1-1. Germline V gene sequence: CDR1 SNHLY, CDR2 FYNNEI. The CDR3 spans 16 amino acids, including both terminal residues. CDR3: CASSLAGGPDTQDFVL.

Comment on this clonotype: The CDR3 does not end in the conserved phenylalanine or tryptophan, so this is likely a read error. The limits of the CDR3 on the DNA are not certain, so only TCRdb's listed CDR3 is given. The chain employs TRBV2 and TRBJ2-6; the table assigns TRBD1, which was not confirmed against the DNA. CDR1 and CDR2 (germline): SNHLY, FYNNEI. The CDR3 adds up to 15 amino acids, both ends counted. The CDR3 loop reads CASRGRGTDTQDFTP.

A remark on this clonotype: The missing conserved phenylalanine or tryptophan at the end of this CDR3 makes a read error likely. V and J are TRBV7-9 and TRBJ2-3; 8 bases are a match to TRBD2. Germline V CDR1 and CDR2: SEHNR, FQNEAQ (reference sequence). V gave up 3 bases and J gave up 11 bases; unmatched junction bases: 7. The CDR3 loop spans 13 amino acids. The CDR3 here is CASSFRGSGRQYE. The CDR3 DNA sequence: TGTGCCAGCAGCTTTCGAGGAAGCGGGAGGCAGTATGAG.

On this clonotype: The conserved phenylalanine or tryptophan normally closing the CDR3 is absent here, so this likely arose from a read error. No DNA is shown, since the ends of the CDR3 on it are uncertain; the CDR3 is the one TCRdb lists. The gene calls are TRBV2 and TRBJ2-5; the table names TRBD1, a call not compared with the DNA. Germline CDR1 and CDR2: SNHLY and FYNNEI. The CDR3 region is 14 residues in length, termini included. This CDR3 is CASSRGSSQEPFYG.

V and J are TRBV7-9 and TRBJ1-1; 7 bases map to TRBD1. The germline gives CDR1 SEHNR, CDR2 FQNEAQ (reference sequence). The V segment lost 6 bases and the J segment 6 bases; nucleotides outside the gene matches: 4. This CDR3 contains 12 residues. CDR3 nucleotides: TGTGCCAGCAGACGGCAGGGGGCTGAAGCTTTCTTT. The encoded protein is CASRRQGAEAFF.

Note on this clonotype: Since no conserved phenylalanine or tryptophan closes the CDR3, a read error is the likely cause. It is unclear where the CDR3 begins or ends on the DNA, so no DNA is shown, and the CDR3 is as TCRdb lists it. The chain's CDR3 is CASSVGSDAVYY. The chain has TRBV7-3 and TRBJ2-3. From germline, CDR1 is SGHTA and CDR2 FQGTGA. The CDR3 extends over 12 residues, inclusive of both ends.

This sequence joins TRBV7-8 and TRBJ2-3; weak D call: TRBD1 (6 bases). CDR1 is SGHVS and CDR2 is FQNEAQ in the germline V gene. The CDR3 has 15 amino acids. The V end lost 0 bases, the J end lost 9 bases, and 16 bases lay between the germline ends. The CDR3 here is CASSLAPRGATTQYF. Here the CDR3 DNA reads TGTGCCAGCAGCTTAGCGCCCAGGGGCGCAACGACGCAGTATTTT.

The chain has TRBV5-1 and TRBJ1-2; the D is unclear. The germline V gene has CDR1 SGHRS and CDR2 YFSETQ. This CDR3 is built from 15 residues. V lost 3 bases and J lost 0, with 12 bases in between. CDR3 protein: CASSWCGGSNYGYTF. The DNA of the CDR3 is TGCGCCAGCAGCTGGTGTGGAGGGTCTAACTATGGCTACACCTTC.

This clonotype was seen repeatedly, ten times or more. The DNA for the CDR3 is TGTGCCAGCAGCTTAGGGCCCACCAATCAGCCCCAGCATTTT. Amino acids: CASSLGPTNQPQHF. The chain uses TRBV11-2 and TRBJ1-5; the D is unclear. Germline assignment: CDR1 SGHAT and CDR2 FQNNGV. The CDR3 consists of 14 residues. The germline V and J ends were trimmed by 1 base and 3 bases, with 7 bases remaining between them.

The chain recombines TRBV29-1 with TRBJ1-2; D gene ambiguous. Germline V gives CDR1 SQVTM, CDR2 ANQGSEA. V lost 3 bases and J 4 bases, leaving 6 bases between the germline ends. The CDR3 is made up of 11 amino acids. The CDR3 DNA is TGCAGCGTTGAGGGCCTCTATGGCTACACCTTC. Its protein product is CSVEGLYGYTF.

The V and J genes are TRBV29-1 and TRBJ2-7, with TRBD1 matching 7 bases. Germline loops: CDR1 SQVTM, CDR2 ANQGSEA. Unmatched junction bases numbered 11, after V lost 7 bases and J lost 5 bases. The CDR3 is made up of 13 amino acids. This CDR3 reads CSALTGVGDEQYV. The CDR3 region has the DNA TGCAGCGCCTTAACAGGGGTTGGGGACGAGCAGTACGTC.

The CDR3 spells CASSFQRNGGGDYYEQYF. The CDR3 DNA follows: TGTGCCAGCAGCTTTCAAAGAAACGGGGGGGGCGATTACTACGAGCAGTACTTC. V usage is TRBV7-9 and J usage is TRBJ2-7, with 8 bases aligning to TRBD2. Germline loops: CDR1 SEHNR, CDR2 FQNEAQ (reference sequence). Germline trimming cut 3 bases from V and 3 bases from J; bases unmatched to any gene: 16. This CDR3 contains 18 residues. The entire variable domain, with the rest obtained from reference TRBV7-9 and TRBJ2-7, is as follows: DTGVSQNPRHKITKRGQNVTFRCDPISEHNRLYWYRQTLGQGPEFLTYFQNEAQLEKSRLLSDRFSAERPKGSFSTLEIQRTEQGDSAMYLCASSFQRNGGGDYYEQYFGPGTRLTVT.

The gene calls are TRBV7-8 and TRBJ1-2; the D is unclear. CDR3 length: 16 amino acids. Germline-derived CDR1 and CDR2 are SGHVS and FQNEAQ. Trimming removed 4 bases from V and 10 bases from J, with 25 bases in between. The CDR3: CASSSGVTGLQYFYTF. The CDR3 region has the DNA TGTGCCAGCAGCTCCGGGGTCACGGGCTTACAGTACTTCTACACCTTC. Using reference TRBV7-8 and TRBJ1-2 for the parts outside the CDR3, the full variable domain is GAGVSQSPRYKVAKRGQDVALRCDPISGHVSLFWYQQALGQGPEFLTYFQNEAQLDKSGLPSDRFFAERPEGSVSTLKIQRTQQEDSAVYLCASSSGVTGLQYFYTFGSGTRLTVV.

Points on this clonotype: The junction shows a germline mismatch at one end, possibly a read error. V gene TRBV7-2 combines with J gene TRBJ1-5; D uncertain. In germline, CDR1 is SGHTA, CDR2 FQGNSA. The CDR3 loop spans 14 amino acids. The CDR3 loop reads CASSLSGGADSGHF. The CDR3 DNA follows: TGTGCCAGCAGCTTGTCAGGTGGCGCCGACTCTGGCCACTTT.

On this clonotype itself: At one end the junction does not follow the germline gene, possibly because of a read error. This rearrangement joins TRBV9 to TRBJ2-7; 7 bases line up with TRBD1. Looked up from germline, CDR1 is SGDLS and CDR2 is YYNGEE. CDR3 size: 15 residues. The CDR3 DNA is TGTGCCACCAGCAGCGCGAGCCAGGGGGCCTACGAGCAGTACTTC. Protein product: CATSSASQGAYEQYF.

V usage is TRBV5-5 and J usage is TRBJ1-1; the D gene is possibly TRBD1 (5 bases). This CDR3 comprises 15 residues. Looked up from germline, CDR1 is SGHKS and CDR2 is YYEKEE (reference sequence). Trimming shortened V by 2 bases and J by 1 base, and 12 bases separated the two germline ends. CDR3 coding DNA: TGTGCCAGCAGCTTACCGCCGACAGCGAACACTGAAGCTTTCTTT. Translating it yields CASSLPPTANTEAFF.

The gene calls are TRBV11-2 and TRBJ2-1; 8 bases fit TRBD2. After removal of 4 bases from V and 3 bases from J, the junction contained 8 bases not matched to a gene. Germline V lookup: CDR1 SGHAT, CDR2 FQNNGV. The CDR3 runs 16 residues. CDR3 amino acids: CASSWAKRGYYNEQFF. The CDR3 coding sequence is TGTGCCAGCAGCTGGGCGAAGCGGGGGTACTACAATGAGCAGTTCTTC.

Comment on this clonotype: Compared with germline, one end of the junction differs, possibly owing to a read error. V and J are TRBV7-3 and TRBJ2-3; tentatively, D is TRBD2 (6 bases). CDR1 SGHTA and CDR2 FQGTGA come from the germline V gene. This CDR3 has 14 residues. This chain's CDR3 is CASSLAGAWGENQF. As DNA, the CDR3 is TGTGCCAGCAGCTTAGCAGGCGCTTGGGGGGAGAACCAGTTT.

This clonotype was seen once. One junction end does not reproduce the germline sequence, and a read error may be involved. V usage is TRBV7-8 and J usage is TRBJ2-3, with 7 positions matching TRBD1. The CDR3 contains 14 residues. The germline CDR1 and CDR2 sequences are SGHVS and FQNEAQ. For the CDR3, the DNA is TGTGCCAGCAGCTTAGCTCTGACAGGGAACACGCAGTCTTTT. It is translated as CASSLALTGNTQSF.

At least ten counts were recorded for this clonotype. This chain uses TRBV27 with TRBJ1-5; 9 bases are shared with TRBD1. J lost 1 base, V lost 2 bases, and 12 bases had no gene match. The CDR3 extends over 19 amino acids. Germline V gene data show CDR1 as MNHEY and CDR2 as SMNVEV (reference sequence). CDR3 nucleotide sequence: TGTGCCAGCAGTTTAAGATGGGGACAGGGAGGTGCCAGCAATCAGCCCCAGCATTTT. It yields the protein CASSLRWGQGGASNQPQHF.

Here the CDR3 reads CASSHTGFSYEIYF. The CDR3, as DNA: TGTGCCAGCAGCCATACAGGTTTTTCATACGAGATATACTTC. The rearrangement uses TRBV7-3 and TRBJ2-7; the D gene is possibly TRBD1 (5 bases). There are 14 residues in the CDR3. Per germline, CDR1 SGHTA and CDR2 FQGTGA. Trimming took 5 bases from V and 13 from J, leaving 24 bases between them.

The sample holds one count of this clonotype. Germline and junction disagree at one end, which may indicate a read error. J is TRBJ2-3 and V is TRBV2; 7 bases match TRBD2. Germline V CDR1 and CDR2: SNHLY, FYNNEI. This CDR3 is 14 amino acids long. CDR3: CASSVGGDHEQFFF. The CDR3 bases are TGTGCCAGCAGTGTTGGGGGGGACCATGAGCAGTTCTTCTTT.

Turning to this clonotype: A read error may account for a junction end that differs from germline. The chain couples TRBV7-8 to TRBJ2-3; D unresolved. The CDR3 spans 13 residues. Germline V lookup: CDR1 SGHVS, CDR2 FQNEAQ. In nucleotides, the CDR3 is TGTGCCAGCAGGTTTGATCCAGCAGAGACGCAGCTTTTC. It translates to CASRFDPAETQLF. Variable domain in full (rest from reference TRBV7-8 and TRBJ2-3): GAGVSQSPRYKVAKRGQDVALRCDPISGHVSLFWYQQALGQGPEFLTYFQNEAQLDKSGLPSDRFFAERPEGSVSTLKIQRTQQEDSAVYLCASRFDPAETQLFGPGTRLTVL.

The chain recombines TRBV7-9 with TRBJ2-1; 7 bases fit TRBD2. V was clipped by 3 bases and J by 11 bases; unmatched bases: 16. The CDR3 covers 16 residues. CDR1 is SEHNR and CDR2 is FQNEAQ in the germline V gene (reference sequence). The CDR3 nucleotides are TGTGCCAGCAGCTTCGGAGCGGGAACGGCCTACGAGCAGCAGTTCTTC. Its protein is CASSFGAGTAYEQQFF.